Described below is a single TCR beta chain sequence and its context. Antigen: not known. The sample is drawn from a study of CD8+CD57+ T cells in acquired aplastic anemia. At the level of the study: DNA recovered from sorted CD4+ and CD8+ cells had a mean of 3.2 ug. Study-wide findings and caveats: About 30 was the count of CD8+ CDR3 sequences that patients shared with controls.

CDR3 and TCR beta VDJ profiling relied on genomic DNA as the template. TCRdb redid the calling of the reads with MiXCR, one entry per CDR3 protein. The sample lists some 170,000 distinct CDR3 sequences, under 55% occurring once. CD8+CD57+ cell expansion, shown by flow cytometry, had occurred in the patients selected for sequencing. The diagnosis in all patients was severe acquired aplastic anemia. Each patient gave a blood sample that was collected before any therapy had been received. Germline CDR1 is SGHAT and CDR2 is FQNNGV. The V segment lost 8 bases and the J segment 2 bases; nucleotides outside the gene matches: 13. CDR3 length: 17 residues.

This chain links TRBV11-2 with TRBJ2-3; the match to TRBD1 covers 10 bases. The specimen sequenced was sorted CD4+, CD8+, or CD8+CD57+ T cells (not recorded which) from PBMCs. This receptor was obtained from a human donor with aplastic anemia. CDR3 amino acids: CASGSTTGTGDTDTQYF. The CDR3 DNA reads TGTGCCAGCGGCTCGACAACCGGGACAGGGGACACAGATACGCAGTATTTT.